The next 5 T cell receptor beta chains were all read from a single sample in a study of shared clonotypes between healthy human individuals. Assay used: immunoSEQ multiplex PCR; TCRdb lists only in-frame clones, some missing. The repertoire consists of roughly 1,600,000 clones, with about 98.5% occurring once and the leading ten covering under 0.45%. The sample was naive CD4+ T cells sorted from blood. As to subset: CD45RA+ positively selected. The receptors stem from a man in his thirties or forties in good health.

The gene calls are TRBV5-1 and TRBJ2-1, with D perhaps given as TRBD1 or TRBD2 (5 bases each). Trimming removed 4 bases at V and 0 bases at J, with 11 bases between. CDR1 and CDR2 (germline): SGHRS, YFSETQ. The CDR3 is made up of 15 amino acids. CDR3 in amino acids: CASSPGHDSYNEQFF. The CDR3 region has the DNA TGCGCCAGCAGCCCGGGGCATGACTCCTACAATGAGCAGTTCTTC.

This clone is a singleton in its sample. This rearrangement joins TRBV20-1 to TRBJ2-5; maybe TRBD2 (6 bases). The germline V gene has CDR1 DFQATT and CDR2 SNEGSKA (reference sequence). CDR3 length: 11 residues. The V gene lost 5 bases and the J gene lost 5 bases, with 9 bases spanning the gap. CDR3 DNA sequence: TGCAGTGCTCCGGGAGCCGAGACCCAGTACTTC. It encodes CSAPGAETQYF.

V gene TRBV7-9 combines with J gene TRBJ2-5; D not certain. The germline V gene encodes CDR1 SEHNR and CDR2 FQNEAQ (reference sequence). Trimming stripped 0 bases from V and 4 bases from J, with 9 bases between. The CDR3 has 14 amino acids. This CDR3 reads CASSLAPPRETQYF. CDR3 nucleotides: TGTGCCAGCAGCTTAGCTCCCCCCCGAGAGACCCAGTACTTC.

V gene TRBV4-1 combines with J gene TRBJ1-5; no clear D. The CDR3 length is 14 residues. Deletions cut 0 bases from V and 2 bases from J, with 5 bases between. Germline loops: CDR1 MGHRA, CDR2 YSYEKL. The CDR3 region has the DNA TGCGCCAGCAGCCAAGATCAGGGCAATCAGCCCCAGCATTTT. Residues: CASSQDQGNQPQHF.

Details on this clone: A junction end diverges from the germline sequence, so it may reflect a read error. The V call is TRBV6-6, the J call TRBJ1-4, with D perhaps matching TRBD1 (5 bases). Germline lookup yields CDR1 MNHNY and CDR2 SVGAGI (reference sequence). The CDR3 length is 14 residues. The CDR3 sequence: CASSYGTRDDRRVF. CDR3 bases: TGTGCCAGCAGTTACGGAACCCGGGACGACCGGCGAGTTTTT.